The rows below give T cell receptor beta chains drawn from one sample of a study of patients and donors after allogeneic stem cell transplantation. TCRdb independently ran MiXCR on the RT-PCR reads; one entry per CDR3 protein. The sample records about 90,000 distinct CDR3 sequences, about 48% being singletons. Sequencing was performed on blood, either unsorted or a sorted T cell fraction (not recorded which). Source of these receptors: a human donor who was either an allogeneic HSCT recipient or a stem cell or donor lymphocyte infusion donor (not recorded which). It is not recorded whose cells these are; they may come from a transplant donor. The CDR3 runs from the conserved cysteine through the conserved F or W. The order of the fields is J gene, clone size, CDR3 length, V gene, D gene, CDR3 protein, CDR3 DNA. A D gene is named only where the DNA matches it firmly. Only part of the rows carry a size: once, few, many, or a class if the clone is expanded.

TRBJ1-5	NA	17	TRBV6-5	NA	CASRPLGGPFSNQPQHF	TGTGCCAGCAGACCCCTTGGGGGACCCTTTAGCAATCAGCCCCAGCATTTT
TRBJ1-5	NA	14	TRBV4-1	NA	CASSQGQAPGPQHF	TGCGCCAGCAGCCAAGGACAGGCCCCAGGGCCCCAGCATTTT
TRBJ2-2	NA	14	TRBV20-1	TRBD2	CSAPRTSSTGELFF	TGCAGTGCTCCCCGGACTAGCTCCACCGGGGAGCTGTTTTTT
TRBJ1-5	NA	18	TRBV20-1	NA	CSAGTTTPYGRTQGPQHF	TGCAGTGCCGGCACTACCACCCCTTACGGACGGACACAGGGGCCCCAGCATTTT
TRBJ1-2	NA	11	TRBV29-1	NA	CSGDGLGGYTF	TGCAGCGGCGACGGCCTGGGCGGCTACACCTTC
TRBJ2-1	NA	14	TRBV10-3	NA	CAISDGYRNDEQFF	TGTGCCATCAGTGATGGTTACAGAAACGATGAGCAGTTCTTC
TRBJ1-4	few	14	TRBV9	NA	CASSQGGINEKLFF	TGTGCCAGCAGCCAAGGGGGGATAAATGAAAAACTGTTTTTT
TRBJ1-1	NA	15	TRBV4-2	NA	CASSLRQTGNTEAFF	TGTGCCAGCAGCCTCCGACAGACAGGGAACACTGAAGCTTTCTTT
TRBJ2-2	NA	18	TRBV5-1	NA	CASSLYMLSFLDTGELFF	TGCGCCAGCAGCTTGTATATGCTTTCTTTTCTCGACACCGGGGAGCTGTTTTTT
TRBJ2-1	NA	12	TRBV7-9	NA	CAGKEDYNEQFF	TGTGCCGGGAAGGAGGATTACAATGAGCAGTTCTTC
TRBJ1-1	NA	15	TRBV12-3/TRBV12-4	NA	CASSLDSGVNTEAFF	TGTGCCAGCAGTTTAGATTCAGGAGTAAACACTGAAGCTTTCTTT
TRBJ1-2	few	13	TRBV28	NA	CASSPHESYGYTF	TGTGCCAGCAGTCCCCACGAAAGCTATGGCTACACCTTC
TRBJ2-3	NA	14	TRBV4-3	TRBD1	CASSPGTGMDTQYF	TGCGCCAGCAGCCCGGGGACAGGAATGGATACGCAGTATTTT
TRBJ1-6	few	15	TRBV20-1	NA	CSAYPTGPQNSPLHF	TGCAGTGCTTACCCGACGGGCCCGCAGAATTCACCCCTCCACTTT
TRBJ1-5	NA	13	TRBV28	NA	CASSPTLLQPQHF	TGTGCCAGCAGTCCCACACTTTTGCAGCCCCAGCATTTT
TRBJ2-1	NA	13	TRBV12-3/TRBV12-4	NA	CASSTGSYNEQFF	TGTGCCAGCAGTACTGGTTCCTACAATGAGCAGTTCTTC
TRBJ2-1	NA	17	TRBV6-6	NA	CASSYSNEGGIGNEQFF	TGTGCCAGCAGTTACTCGAATGAGGGGGGAATCGGTAATGAGCAGTTCTTC
TRBJ1-1	many	11	TRBV20-1	NA	CSARGNTEAFF	TGCAGTGCTAGGGGGAACACTGAAGCTTTCTTT
TRBJ2-3	NA	14	TRBV20-1	TRBD2	CSARLAGTGDTQYF	TGCAGTGCTAGACTAGCGGGCACCGGGGATACGCAGTATTTT
TRBJ2-1	NA	15	TRBV7-2	TRBD2	CASSDQRGLQSEQFF	TGTGCCAGCAGCGACCAGCGGGGTCTACAATCAGAGCAGTTCTTC
TRBJ1-3	few	18	TRBV6-5	TRBD1	CASSRRQGPYPSGNTIYF	TGTGCCAGCAGCCGCCGACAGGGACCCTACCCCTCTGGAAACACCATATATTTT
TRBJ1-2	few	16	TRBV7-9	NA	CASSLDPRVSPRGYTF	TGTGCCAGCAGCTTAGATCCAAGGGTATCACCGCGTGGCTACACCTTC
TRBJ1-1	NA	14	TRBV12-3/TRBV12-4	NA	CASSLGEVEREAFF	TGTGCCAGCAGTTTGGGGGAGGTTGAAAGGGAAGCTTTCTTT
TRBJ2-7	NA	12	TRBV28	NA	CASSEIADEQYF	TGTGCCAGCTCGGAAATAGCCGACGAGCAGTACTTC
TRBJ2-2	NA	15	TRBV5-1	NA	CASSSQGSHTGELFF	TGCGCCAGCAGCTCTCAGGGCTCGCACACCGGGGAGCTGTTTTTT
TRBJ1-1	few	17	TRBV7-9	TRBD1	CASSERTGGPMNTEAFF	TGTGCCAGCAGCGAGAGGACAGGGGGGCCCATGAACACTGAAGCTTTCTTT
TRBJ2-1	NA	15	TRBV12-3/TRBV12-4	TRBD2	CASRQAGAGYNEQFF	TGTGCCAGCAGGCAAGCGGGAGCCGGGTACAATGAGCAGTTCTTC
TRBJ2-7	NA	14	TRBV3-1	NA	CATSCGTPNCEQYF	TGTGCCACCTCGTGTGGGACGCCGAACTGCGAGCAGTACTTC
TRBJ1-1	NA	15	TRBV4-3	NA	CASSPRTTVNTEAFF	TGCGCCAGCAGCCCCCGGACTACGGTGAACACTGAAGCTTTCTTT
TRBJ1-6	NA	16	TRBV4-2	NA	CASSQNSGSSNSPLHF	TGTGCCAGCAGCCAAAATAGCGGCAGTAGTAATTCACCCCTCCACTTT
TRBJ1-6	NA	15	TRBV5-1	NA	CASSLERSGNSPLHF	TGCGCCAGCAGCTTGGAAAGGTCGGGCAATTCACCCCTCCACTTT
TRBJ1-6	NA	17	TRBV9	NA	CASSVAWESSYNSPLHF	TGTGCCAGCAGCGTAGCTTGGGAGAGCTCCTATAATTCACCCCTCCACTTT
TRBJ2-5	NA	14	TRBV9	NA	CASSIGSTQETQYF	TGTGCCAGCAGCATTGGATCGACTCAAGAGACCCAGTACTTC
TRBJ1-5	few	13	TRBV7-2	NA	CASSLFEYQPQHF	TGTGCCAGCAGCTTATTTGAATATCAGCCCCAGCATTTT
TRBJ2-7	NA	14	TRBV3-1	NA	CASSQDGGGYEQYF	TGTGCCAGCAGCCAAGACGGCGGCGGTTACGAGCAGTACTTC
TRBJ1-5	NA	16	TRBV5-5	TRBD1	CASSLATGQGSQPQHF	TGTGCCAGCAGCTTGGCCACGGGACAGGGAAGTCAGCCCCAGCATTTT
TRBJ1-1	few	14	TRBV12-3/TRBV12-4	NA	CASTLGWTNTEAFF	TGTGCCAGCACTCTTGGGTGGACGAACACTGAAGCTTTCTTT
TRBJ2-7	NA	14	TRBV20-1	NA	CSARDPARSYEQYF	TGCAGTGCTAGAGATCCTGCTCGTTCCTACGAGCAGTACTTC
TRBJ1-2	few	12	TRBV28	NA	CAISRSDYGYTF	TGTGCTATTAGCAGGTCGGACTATGGCTACACCTTC
TRBJ2-5	NA	13	TRBV7-2	NA	CASSLYFRETQYF	TGTGCCAGCAGCTTATATTTTAGGGAGACCCAGTACTTC
TRBJ2-7	once	15	TRBV4-1	NA	CASSQGRAPLYEQYF	TGCGCCAGCAGCCAAGGACGGGCGCCCCTTTACGAGCAGTACTTC
TRBJ2-3	NA	16	TRBV3-1	NA	CASSQSDRRGTDTQYF	TGTGCCAGCAGCCAATCGGACAGGAGGGGCACAGATACGCAGTATTTT